The T cell receptor (beta chain) under discussion was sequenced for a study of blood T cell repertoires in COVID-19. The overall study: T cells, B-cell-depleted T cells, or PBMCs supplied cDNA or gDNA.

This CDR3 is 13 amino acids long. Germline V gives CDR1 SNHLY, CDR2 FYNNEI. The V end lost 4 bases, the J end lost 14 bases, and 15 bases lay between the germline ends. Enrolled during active infection, Seattle patients were then followed longitudinally. Clones were read by immunoSEQ multiplex PCR, and TCRdb kept only the in-frame ones, dropping some. This repertoire shows some 38,000 clones, 80% to 90% found once; its top ten account for around 1.6%. The specimen was peripheral blood. The receptor's source is a man between 60 and 70 years old with COVID-19, enrolled during active disease. The chain carries TRBV2 and TRBJ1-6; no firm D call. The CDR3 DNA reads TGTGCCAGCAGTGCCAGAATATCCCCCACCCTCCACTTT. Residues: CASSARISPTLHF.